The 26 T cell receptor beta chains below come from one sample, sequenced in a study of cytomegalovirus exposure and HLA in healthy donors (TCRdb year 2017). The receptor library was made with the immunoSEQ multiplex PCR assay. TCRdb re-hosts the immuneACCESS table, in-frame sequences only. Its copies lack some clones; in the studies checked, an unresolved V gene accounts for under half of them, and the cause for the rest is not known. The sample table contains 150,000 or so clones; only one count was recorded for 85% to 90% of them. Together, the top ten hold roughly 1.5% of the sample. The specimen was PBMCs. The receptor set was obtained from a woman aged 30 to 39 in good health and CMV-seronegative.

The V gene is TRBV27, the J gene TRBJ2-3; the D gene is possibly TRBD2 (5 bases). Trimming shortened V by 0 bases and J by 6 bases, and 7 bases separated the two germline ends. Germline loops: CDR1 MNHEY, CDR2 SMNVEV (reference sequence). The CDR3 extends over 13 amino acids. CDR3 loop: CASSLSRGDTQYF. The CDR3 DNA is TGTGCCAGCAGTTTATCTAGAGGGGATACGCAGTATTTT.

The J gene is TRBJ2-3, the V gene TRBV29-1, with 10 bases identical to TRBD2. Trimming removed 6 bases from V and 4 bases from J; junction bases left unmatched: 7. The CDR3 is 14 amino acids. Per germline, CDR1 SQVTM and CDR2 ANQGSEA. The chain's CDR3 is CSVGPAGGADTQYF. For the CDR3, the DNA is TGCAGCGTAGGGCCAGCGGGGGGGGCAGATACGCAGTATTTT.

The chain's CDR3 is CASSLVASSYEQYF. The CDR3 nucleotides read TGTGCCAGCAGCTTAGTGGCTAGCTCCTACGAGCAGTACTTC. J is TRBJ2-7 and V is TRBV11-2; D is unresolved. V lost 1 base and J 0 bases, leaving 7 bases between the germline ends. CDR1 is SGHAT, CDR2 FQNNGV, per germline. The length of the CDR3 is 14 residues.

The rearrangement uses TRBV7-2 and TRBJ2-3; 7 positions match TRBD2. The CDR3 totals 15 residues. Germline V gene lookup returns CDR1 SGHTA and CDR2 FQGNSA. J was trimmed by 2 bases and V by 5 bases; bases with no gene match: 7. CDR3 in DNA: TGTGCCAGCAGCCCGGGAGCGGGGTACACAGATACGCAGTATTTT. Translated, it gives CASSPGAGYTDTQYF. Full variable domain (missing parts from reference TRBV7-2 and TRBJ2-3): GAGVSQSPSNKVTEKGKDVELRCDPISGHTALYWYRQSLGQGLEFLIYFQGNSAPDKSGLPSDRFSAERTGGSVSTLTIQRTQQEDSAVYLCASSPGAGYTDTQYFGPGTRLTVL.

The V call is TRBV2, the J call TRBJ2-7, with D possibly TRBD2 on 5 matching bases. Looked up from germline, CDR1 is SNHLY and CDR2 is FYNNEI. Trimming cost V 3 bases and J 4 bases, with 13 bases left between them. This CDR3 spans 14 amino acids. The CDR3 is CASSDGLAAYEQYF. The CDR3 DNA follows: TGTGCCAGCAGTGATGGTCTAGCTGCGTACGAGCAGTACTTC.

Here the CDR3 DNA reads TGTGCCAGCAGGCTCTTGGGACAGAATGGCTACACCTTC. This codes for CASRLLGQNGYTF. The V call is TRBV2, the J call TRBJ1-2; 7 nucleotides align to TRBD1. The germline CDR1 and CDR2 sequences are SNHLY and FYNNEI. V dropped 6 bases and J dropped 6; count of bases not matched to a gene: 7. The CDR3 is made up of 13 amino acids.

V is TRBV7-6 and J is TRBJ2-7; 7 bases are a match to TRBD1. The CDR3 loop spans 15 amino acids. The germline gives CDR1 SGHVS, CDR2 FNYEAQ. V was clipped by 5 bases and J by 3 bases; unmatched bases: 10. The CDR3 here is CASSAHRDSHYEQYF. CDR3 sequence (DNA): TGTGCCAGCAGCGCACACCGGGACAGTCACTACGAGCAGTACTTC.

This clone was seen only a few times. This chain joins TRBV5-5 and TRBJ2-3; 7 bases align to TRBD2. CDR1 is SGHKS and CDR2 is YYEKEE in the germline V gene (reference sequence). J gave up 2 bases and V 0 bases, and 6 bases lay outside the gene matches. The CDR3 runs 16 residues. The CDR3 loop is CASSLGQRGYTDTQYF. CDR3 in DNA: TGTGCCAGCAGCTTGGGCCAGCGGGGATACACAGATACGCAGTATTTT.

V gene TRBV2 combines with J gene TRBJ1-2; 8 nucleotides agree with TRBD1. Germline CDR1 and CDR2: SNHLY and FYNNEI. V shed 2 bases, J shed 5 bases, and the junction held 7 bases outside the gene matches. The CDR3 covers 15 residues. CDR3 sequence reads: CASSEFAGGGYGYTF. The CDR3 DNA is TGTGCCAGCAGTGAATTCGCAGGGGGCGGGTATGGCTACACCTTC.

The rearrangement joins TRBV5-1 to TRBJ1-6; no clear D. Trimming took 4 bases from V and 7 from J, leaving 12 bases between them. The CDR3 loop spans 14 amino acids. CDR1 SGHRS and CDR2 YFSETQ come from the germline V gene. CDR3 sequence: CASSPERANSPLHF. DNA for the CDR3: TGCGCCAGCAGCCCAGAACGTGCCAATTCACCCCTCCACTTT.

The V gene is TRBV6-6, the J gene TRBJ1-2; TRBD1 might be the D (6 bases). The CDR3 is 14 amino acids. Germline loops: CDR1 MNHNY, CDR2 SVGAGI (reference sequence). The ends were cut back, 6 bases at V and 8 bases at J, with 19 bases in the middle. The CDR3 here is CASSYGTKERGYTF. The CDR3, as DNA: TGTGCCAGCAGCTACGGGACAAAAGAACGGGGCTACACCTTC.

This chain connects TRBV18 to TRBJ2-1; 10 nucleotides align to TRBD1. Germline CDR1 reads KGHSH; CDR2 reads LQKENI. The CDR3 runs 16 residues. Trimming cost V 1 base and J 6 bases; bases outside gene matches: 6. The DNA for the CDR3 is TGTGCCAGCTCACCACTGACAGGGGGCTCTGTCAATGAGCAGTTCTTC. This encodes CASSPLTGGSVNEQFF.

The gene calls are TRBV18 and TRBJ1-3, with 9 bases fitting TRBD1. CDR3 length: 17 residues. Unmatched junction bases numbered 14, after V lost 3 bases and J lost 8 bases. CDR1 and CDR2 from the germline V gene are KGHSH and LQKENI. The CDR3 DNA sequence: TGTGCCAGCTCACCGCAAACAGGGGGCACGTTGGGCGACACCATATATTTT. It is translated as CASSPQTGGTLGDTIYF.

The chain links TRBV4-1 to TRBJ1-2; 7 positions agree with TRBD1. With V trimmed by 0 bases and J by 1 base, 5 bases remained unmatched. The CDR3 extends over 16 amino acids. The germline CDR1 and CDR2 sequences are MGHRA and YSYEKL. CDR3 amino acids: CASSQDRTGDNYGYTF. The CDR3 nucleotides read TGCGCCAGCAGCCAAGACCGGACAGGAGATAACTATGGCTACACCTTC.

The sample holds one count of this clone. This CDR3 is also generated by other DNA sequences in the sample. The chain couples TRBV27 to TRBJ2-7; TRBD1 aligns across 7 bases. Germline assignment: CDR1 MNHEY and CDR2 SMNVEV (reference sequence). The CDR3 is made up of 14 amino acids. V was pared by 6 bases and J by 0 bases, with 5 bases of the junction left unmatched. CDR3 DNA sequence: TGTGCCAGCAGCCCCAGGGGGAGCTCCTACGAGCAGTACTTC. This sequence encodes CASSPRGSSYEQYF.

The gene calls are TRBV5-4 and TRBJ1-4; D is undetermined. CDR3 length: 16 residues. The V gene lost 2 bases and the J gene lost 7 bases, with 18 bases spanning the gap. From germline, CDR1 is SGHNT and CDR2 YYREEE (reference sequence). The CDR3: CASSLEPGNTIEKLFF. The CDR3 DNA reads as TGTGCCAGCAGCTTAGAACCGGGGAACACGATTGAAAAACTGTTTTTT.

V and J are TRBV19 and TRBJ1-2, with D possibly matching TRBD1 (6 bases). The CDR3 loop spans 17 amino acids. Germline CDR1 is LNHDA and CDR2 is SQIVND (reference sequence). V shed 6 bases and J shed 4 bases, with 24 bases lying between them. CDR3 nucleotide sequence: TGTGCCAGTAGCGACCAGTTTCTTATCCGACAGGTCTATGGCTACACCTTC. It encodes CASSDQFLIRQVYGYTF.

The chain couples TRBV15 to TRBJ2-7, with D possibly being TRBD1 (5 bases). V was pared by 0 bases and J by 2 bases, with 11 bases between. Looked up from germline, CDR1 is LNHNV and CDR2 is YYDKDF (reference sequence). The CDR3 is made up of 15 amino acids. The CDR3 region has the DNA TGTGCCACCAGCAGAGATTCTGGGGCCGCCTACGAGCAGTACTTC. It specifies CATSRDSGAAYEQYF.

The genes are TRBV27 and TRBJ1-2; 7 bases map to TRBD1. Germline V gene sequence: CDR1 MNHEY, CDR2 SMNVEV (reference sequence). CDR3 length: 14 residues. The ends lost 3 bases at V and 2 bases at J; junction bases unmatched: 3. This CDR3 is CASSLAGGNYGYTF. The CDR3 coding sequence is TGTGCCAGCAGTTTGGCAGGGGGAAACTATGGCTACACCTTC.

The chain joins TRBV5-1 to TRBJ2-2, with TRBD2 as a possible D gene (5 bases). The CDR3 runs 16 residues. V lost 1 base and J lost 0, with 10 bases in between. Germline CDR1 SGHRS, CDR2 YFSETQ. In nucleotides, the CDR3 is TGCGCCAGCAGCTTGAGCGGTTTAGCGAACACCGGGGAGCTGTTTTTT. It encodes CASSLSGLANTGELFF.

This chain joins TRBV11-2 and TRBJ1-4; 9 positions agree with TRBD1. Germline-derived CDR1 and CDR2 are SGHAT and FQNNGV. V gave up 4 bases and J gave up 10 bases; unmatched junction bases: 10. The CDR3 sequence is 15 residues long. CDR3 in amino acids: CASSSNRGLNRKLFF. The CDR3 bases are TGTGCCAGCAGCTCTAACAGGGGGCTGAATAGAAAACTGTTTTTT.

V is TRBV15 and J is TRBJ2-7; TRBD1 is a possible D gene (7 bases). The CDR3 sequence is 16 residues long. Germline V gene data show CDR1 as LNHNV and CDR2 as YYDKDF (reference sequence). V shed 5 bases and J shed 4 bases, with 21 bases lying between them. DNA for the CDR3: TGTGCCACCAGCCCAATCCCGGGACAGCGGGTATACGAGCAGTACTTC. This codes for CATSPIPGQRVYEQYF. The full variable domain, its missing parts supplied by reference TRBV15 and TRBJ2-7, is DAMVIQNPRYQVTQFGKPVTLSCSQTLNHNVMYWYQQKSSQAPKLLFHYYDKDFNNEADTPDNFQSRRPNTSFCFLDIRSPGLGDTAMYLCATSPIPGQRVYEQYFGPGTRLTVT.

V and J are TRBV5-1 and TRBJ2-7; 12 nucleotides match TRBD2. With 0 bases clipped from V and 4 bases from J, the junction kept 5 bases outside the gene matches. CDR1 and CDR2 (germline): SGHRS, YFSETQ. The CDR3 covers 16 residues. The CDR3 loop reads CASSLGSSGGEYEQYF. DNA for the CDR3: TGCGCCAGCAGCTTGGGATCTAGCGGGGGGGAATACGAGCAGTACTTC. Based on the CDR3 plus reference TRBV5-1 and TRBJ2-7, the full variable domain is KAGVTQTPRYLIKTRGQQVTLSCSPISGHRSVSWYQQTPGQGLQFLFEYFSETQRNKGNFPGRFSGRQFSNSRSEMNVSTLELGDSALYLCASSLGSSGGEYEQYFGPGTRLTVT.

CDR3 nucleotide sequence: TGTGCCAGCAGCTTGGATCGGGGGTCGAGGGACGAGCAGTACTTC. Protein sequence: CASSLDRGSRDEQYF. This sequence joins TRBV5-4 and TRBJ2-7; weak D call: TRBD2 (6 bases). The CDR3 spans 15 residues. V dropped 0 bases and J dropped 5 bases, with 15 bases sitting between them. Looked up from germline, CDR1 is SGHNT and CDR2 is YYREEE (reference sequence).

The V gene is TRBV7-8, the J gene TRBJ1-1; D remains unclear. The CDR3 sequence is 16 residues long. V lost 4 bases and J lost 0, with 15 bases in between. Germline CDR1 is SGHVS and CDR2 is FQNEAQ. The CDR3 DNA sequence: TGTGCCAGCAGCTCCTCGGTCCCAGGTATGAACACTGAAGCTTTCTTT. Translation: CASSSSVPGMNTEAFF. The full variable domain, completed using reference TRBV7-8 and TRBJ1-1, is GAGVSQSPRYKVAKRGQDVALRCDPISGHVSLFWYQQALGQGPEFLTYFQNEAQLDKSGLPSDRFFAERPEGSVSTLKIQRTQQEDSAVYLCASSSSVPGMNTEAFFGQGTRLTVV.

This chain links TRBV2 with TRBJ1-1; weak D call: TRBD1 (5 bases). This CDR3 is 14 amino acids long. V lost 6 bases and J lost 5, with 16 bases in between. CDR1 is SNHLY and CDR2 is FYNNEI in the germline V gene. The CDR3 bases are TGTGCCAGCAGGAAGCAGGGAGGCTGGACTGAAGCTTTCTTT. The encoded protein is CASRKQGGWTEAFF.